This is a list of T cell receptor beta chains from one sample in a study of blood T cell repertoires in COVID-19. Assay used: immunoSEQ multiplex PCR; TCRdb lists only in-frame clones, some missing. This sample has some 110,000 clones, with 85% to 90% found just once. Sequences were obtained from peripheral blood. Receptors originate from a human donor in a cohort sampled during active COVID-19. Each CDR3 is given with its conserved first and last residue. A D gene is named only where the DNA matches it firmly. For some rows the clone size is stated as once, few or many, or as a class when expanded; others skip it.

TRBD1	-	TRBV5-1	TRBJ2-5	CASSTRQGWETQYF	TGCGCCAGCAGCACCCGACAGGGTTGGGAGACCCAGTACTTC
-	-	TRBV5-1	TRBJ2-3	CASSLSGASTDTQYF	TGCGCCAGCAGCTTGTCGGGAGCTAGCACAGATACGCAGTATTTT
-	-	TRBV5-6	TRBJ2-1	CASSFVGGPNEQFF	TGTGCCAGCAGCTTTGTGGGAGGTCCCAATGAGCAGTTCTTC
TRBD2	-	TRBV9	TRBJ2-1	CASSRPGLAGGMEQFF	TGTGCCAGCAGCCGTCCGGGACTAGCGGGAGGAATGGAGCAGTTCTTC
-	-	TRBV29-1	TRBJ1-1	CSVSRRMNTEAFF	TGCAGCGTTAGCAGGAGGATGAACACTGAAGCTTTCTTT
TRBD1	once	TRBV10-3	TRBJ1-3	CAISGSGTGGSGNTIYF	TGTGCCATCAGTGGGTCTGGGACAGGGGGCTCTGGAAACACCATATATTTT
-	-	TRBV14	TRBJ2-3	CASSPPGDSITDTQYF	TGTGCCAGCAGTCCCCCTGGGGACTCCATCACAGATACGCAGTATTTT
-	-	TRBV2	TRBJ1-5	CASSIQGSSNQPQHF	TGTGCCAGCAGTATACAGGGTAGCAGCAATCAGCCCCAGCATTTT
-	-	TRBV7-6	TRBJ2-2	CASSLVGGRELFF	TGTGCCAGCAGCTTAGTCGGGGGGCGGGAGCTGTTTTTT
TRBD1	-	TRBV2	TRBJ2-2	CATRFRQGLGTGELFF	TGTGCCACCCGGTTCAGACAGGGGTTAGGCACCGGGGAGCTGTTTTTT
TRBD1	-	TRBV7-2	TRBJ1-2	CASSLDRDHGYTF	TGTGCCAGCAGCTTGGACAGGGATCATGGCTACACCTTC
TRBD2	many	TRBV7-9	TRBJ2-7	CASSSGLAGVILHF	TGTGCCAGCAGCTCTGGACTAGCGGGAGTTATTCTGCACTTC
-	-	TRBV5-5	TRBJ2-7	CASSFLARSYEQYF	TGTGCCAGCAGCTTCCTAGCGAGGTCCTACGAGCAGTACTTC
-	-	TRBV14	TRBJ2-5	CASSQAWGQSETQYF	TGTGCCAGCAGCCAAGCTTGGGGGCAATCAGAGACCCAGTACTTC
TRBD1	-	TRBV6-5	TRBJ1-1	CASKQGANTEAFF	TGTGCCAGCAAACAGGGGGCGAACACTGAAGCTTTCTTT
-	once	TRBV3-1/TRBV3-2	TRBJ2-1	CASSQPALTRGNEQFF	TGTGCCAGCAGCCAGCCCGCGTTGACCCGAGGCAATGAGCAGTTCTTC
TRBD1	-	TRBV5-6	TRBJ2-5	CASSIYYRGRETQYF	TGTGCCAGCAGCATATACTACAGGGGCAGGGAGACCCAGTACTTC
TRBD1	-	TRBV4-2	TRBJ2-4	CASSQDRTGENIQYF	TGTGCCAGCAGCCAAGACCGGACAGGGGAAAACATTCAGTACTTC
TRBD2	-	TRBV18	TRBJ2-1	CASSPPGGRLAGTEQFF	TGTGCCAGCTCACCACCGGGGGGGCGGCTAGCGGGGACTGAGCAGTTCTTC
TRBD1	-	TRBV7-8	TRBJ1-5	CASSVNRDSYSSNQPQHF	TGTGCCAGCAGCGTAAACCGGGACAGTTACAGTAGCAATCAGCCCCAGCATTTT
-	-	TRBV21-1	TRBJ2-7	CASTTGELAGAFSYEQYF	TGTGCCAGCACTACAGGGGAGCTAGCGGGGGCATTCTCCTACGAGCAGTACTTC
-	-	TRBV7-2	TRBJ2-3	CASSLYSTDTQYF	TGTGCCAGCAGCCTATATAGCACAGATACGCAGTATTTT
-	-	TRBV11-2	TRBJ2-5	CASSLESPYQETQYF	TGTGCCAGCAGCTTAGAGTCCCCGTACCAAGAGACCCAGTACTTC
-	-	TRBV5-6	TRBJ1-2	CASSPRGSNYGYTF	TGTGCCAGCAGCCCCCGGGGTTCAAACTATGGCTACACCTTC
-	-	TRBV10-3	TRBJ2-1	CAISDLTLGANEQFF	TGTGCCATCAGTGACCTAACACTCGGAGCCAATGAGCAGTTCTTC
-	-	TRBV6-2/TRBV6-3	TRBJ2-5	CASSRWPQETQYF	TGTGCCAGCAGCCGGTGGCCCCAAGAGACCCAGTACTTC
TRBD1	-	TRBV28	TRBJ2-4	CASSFSGQGSNIQYF	TGTGCCAGCAGTTTTTCGGGACAGGGGTCTAACATTCAGTACTTC
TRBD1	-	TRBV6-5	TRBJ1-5	CASTAPDRGWQPQHF	TGTGCCAGCACCGCTCCGGACAGGGGCTGGCAGCCCCAGCATTTT
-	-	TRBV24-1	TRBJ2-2	CATSAEGPGELFF	TGTGCCACCAGTGCTGAGGGCCCCGGGGAGCTGTTTTTT
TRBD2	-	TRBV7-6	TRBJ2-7	CASSSASGGFRVHEQYF	TGTGCCAGCAGCTCGGCTAGCGGGGGCTTCCGAGTCCACGAGCAGTACTTC
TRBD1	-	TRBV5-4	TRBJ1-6	CASSFGGTGVSPLHF	TGTGCCAGCAGCTTCGGCGGGACAGGGGTGTCACCCCTCCACTTT
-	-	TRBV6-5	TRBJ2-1	CASSPGHYNEQFF	TGTGCCAGCAGTCCGGGACATTACAATGAGCAGTTCTTC
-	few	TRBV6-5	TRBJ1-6	CASSYRGDNSPLHF	TGTGCCAGCAGTTACCGGGGGGATAATTCACCCCTCCACTTT
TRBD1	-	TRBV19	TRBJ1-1	CASSQGQGTEAFF	TGTGCCAGTAGCCAAGGACAGGGGACTGAAGCTTTCTTT
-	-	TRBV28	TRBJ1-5	CASRPGQNPWLHF	TGTGCCAGCAGACCAGGACAGAACCCCTGGCTGCATTTT
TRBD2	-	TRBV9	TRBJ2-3	CASSVAPTSGGDTQYF	TGTGCCAGCAGCGTAGCACCTACTAGCGGGGGAGATACGCAGTATTTT
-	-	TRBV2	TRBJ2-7	CASSGPGAYEQYF	TGTGCCAGCAGTGGCCCGGGTGCCTACGAGCAGTACTTC
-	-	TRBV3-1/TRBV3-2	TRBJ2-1	CASSQAGSKLNEQFF	TGTGCCAGCAGCCAGGCTGGGAGCAAGCTAAATGAGCAGTTCTTC
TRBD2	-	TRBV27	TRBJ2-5	CASSATSGGPVGWETQYF	TGTGCCAGCAGTGCAACTAGCGGGGGCCCGGTTGGATGGGAGACCCAGTACTTC
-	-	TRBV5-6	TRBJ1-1	CASSFRTAMNTEAFF	TGTGCCAGCAGCTTCCGGACAGCAATGAACACTGAAGCTTTCTTT
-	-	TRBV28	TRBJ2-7	CASSIWGGGEQYF	TGTGCCAGCTCTATCTGGGGTGGAGGCGAGCAGTACTTC
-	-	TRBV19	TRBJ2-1	CASIRGRGGGCNEQFF	TGTGCCAGTATTCGGGGACGAGGGGGGGGCTGTAATGAGCAGTTCTTC
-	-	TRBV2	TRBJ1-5	CASSGGGQGVGPQHF	TGTGCCAGCAGTGGAGGTGGGCAGGGTGTTGGGCCCCAGCATTTT
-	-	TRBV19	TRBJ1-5	CASSMLPGGGQPQHF	TGTGCCAGTAGTATGTTACCGGGAGGGGGTCAGCCCCAGCATTTT
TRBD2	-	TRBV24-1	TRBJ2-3	CATSDSGLAGRDTQYF	TGTGCCACCAGTGATTCGGGACTAGCGGGAAGAGATACGCAGTATTTT
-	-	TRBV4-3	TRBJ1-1	CASSRSTAVTTGEAFF	TGCGCCAGCAGCCGTTCGACGGCAGTTACAACGGGGGAAGCTTTCTTT
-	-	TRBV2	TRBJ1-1	CASSEARRSGGAFF	TGTGCCAGCAGTGAAGCGAGACGGTCCGGGGGAGCTTTCTTT
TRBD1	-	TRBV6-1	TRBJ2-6	CASSARDRVSGANVLTF	TGTGCCAGCAGTGCCCGGGACAGGGTCTCTGGGGCCAACGTCCTGACTTTC
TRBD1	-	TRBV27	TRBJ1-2	CASSPRTGGGYGYTF	TGTGCCAGCAGTCCTCGGACAGGGGGTGGCTATGGCTACACCTTC
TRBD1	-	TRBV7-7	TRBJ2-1	CASSLGTGHNEQFF	TGTGCCAGCAGCTTAGGGACAGGACACAATGAGCAGTTCTTC
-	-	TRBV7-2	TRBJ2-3	CASSSRKGDDTQYF	TGTGCCAGCAGCTCACGGAAGGGGGACGATACGCAGTATTTT
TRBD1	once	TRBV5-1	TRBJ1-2	CASSTDRGGYTF	TGCGCCAGCAGCACGGACAGGGGAGGCTACACCTTC
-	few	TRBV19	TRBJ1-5	CASSIGSVHSNQPQHF	TGTGCCAGTAGTATTGGTTCAGTCCATAGCAATCAGCCCCAGCATTTT
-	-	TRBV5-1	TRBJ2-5	CASSSGRGRETQYF	TGCGCCAGCAGCTCCGGACGGGGTCGGGAGACCCAGTACTTC
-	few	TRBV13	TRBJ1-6	CASSLGSRSSYNSPLHF	TGTGCCAGCAGCTTAGGTTCCAGAAGCTCCTATAATTCACCCCTCCACTTT
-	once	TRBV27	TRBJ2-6	CASSLNGGANVLTF	TGTGCCAGCAGTTTAAACGGTGGGGCCAACGTCCTGACTTTC
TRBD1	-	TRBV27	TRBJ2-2	CASSLGQGTNTGELFF	TGTGCCAGCAGTTTAGGACAGGGGACCAACACCGGGGAGCTGTTTTTT
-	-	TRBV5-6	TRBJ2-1	CASSFRTALTNEQFF	TGTGCCAGCAGCTTTAGGACAGCGTTAACCAATGAGCAGTTCTTC
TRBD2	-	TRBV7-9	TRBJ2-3	CASRGVFEGIRTDTQYF	TGTGCCAGCCGGGGGGTGTTCGAGGGAATCCGCACAGATACGCAGTATTTT